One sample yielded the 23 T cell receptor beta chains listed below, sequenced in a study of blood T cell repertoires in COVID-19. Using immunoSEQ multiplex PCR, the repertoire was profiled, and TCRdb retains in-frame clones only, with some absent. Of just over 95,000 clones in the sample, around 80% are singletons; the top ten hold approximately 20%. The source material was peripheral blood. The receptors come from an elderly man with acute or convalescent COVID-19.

The CDR3: CASSFILAGHNEQFF. CDR3 DNA sequence: TGTGCCAGCAGCTTTATTCTAGCGGGGCACAATGAGCAGTTCTTC. The rearrangement links TRBV11-2 to TRBJ2-1; 9 bases line up with TRBD2. The CDR3 spans 15 residues. V trimming: 3 bases; J trimming: 5 bases; junction bases outside the gene matches: 5. Germline V gene sequence: CDR1 SGHAT, CDR2 FQNNGV. Full variable domain (remainder filled in from reference TRBV11-2 and TRBJ2-1): EAGVAQSPRYKIIEKRQSVAFWCNPISGHATLYWYQQILGQGPKLLIQFQNNGVVDDSQLPKDRFSAERLKGVDSTLKIQPAKLEDSAVYLCASSFILAGHNEQFFGPGTRLTVL.

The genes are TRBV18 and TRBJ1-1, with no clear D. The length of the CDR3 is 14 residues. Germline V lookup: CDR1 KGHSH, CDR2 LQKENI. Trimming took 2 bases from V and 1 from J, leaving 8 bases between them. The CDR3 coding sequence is TGTGCCAGCTCACCAAGTACGGGGAACACTGAAGCTTTCTTT. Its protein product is CASSPSTGNTEAFF.

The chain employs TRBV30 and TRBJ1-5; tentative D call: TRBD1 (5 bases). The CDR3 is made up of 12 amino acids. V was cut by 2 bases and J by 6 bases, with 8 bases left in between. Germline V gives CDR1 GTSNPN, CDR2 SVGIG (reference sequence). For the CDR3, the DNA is TGTGCCTGGAGTCGTGGGGCTCAGCCCCAGCATTTT. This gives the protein CAWSRGAQPQHF.

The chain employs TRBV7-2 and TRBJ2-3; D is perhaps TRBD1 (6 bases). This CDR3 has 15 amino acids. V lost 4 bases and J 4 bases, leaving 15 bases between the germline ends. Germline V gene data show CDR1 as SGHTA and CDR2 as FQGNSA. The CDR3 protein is CASSSQGGEADTQYF. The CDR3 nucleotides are TGTGCCAGCAGCTCCCAAGGGGGTGAGGCAGATACGCAGTATTTT.

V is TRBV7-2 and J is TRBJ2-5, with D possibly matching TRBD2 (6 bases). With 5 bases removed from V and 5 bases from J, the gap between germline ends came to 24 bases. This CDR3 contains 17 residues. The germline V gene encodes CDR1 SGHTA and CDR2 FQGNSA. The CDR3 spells CASSLTSPRSSGETQYF. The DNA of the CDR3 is TGTGCCAGCAGCCTGACTAGTCCTCGATCGTCGGGGGAGACCCAGTACTTC.

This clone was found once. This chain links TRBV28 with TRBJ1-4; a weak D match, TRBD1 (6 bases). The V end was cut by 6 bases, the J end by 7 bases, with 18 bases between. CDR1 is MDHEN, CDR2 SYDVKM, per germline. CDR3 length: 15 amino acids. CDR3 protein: CASSSGGGDGEKLFF. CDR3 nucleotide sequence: TGTGCCAGCAGCTCGGGGGGGGGCGATGGTGAAAAACTGTTTTTT.

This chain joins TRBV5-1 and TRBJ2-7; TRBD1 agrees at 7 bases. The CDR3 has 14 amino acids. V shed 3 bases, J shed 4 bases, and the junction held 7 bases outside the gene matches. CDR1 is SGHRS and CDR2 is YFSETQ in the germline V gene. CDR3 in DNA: TGCGCCAGCAGCTCCGCGACAGGGAAGTACGAGCAGTACTTC. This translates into CASSSATGKYEQYF.

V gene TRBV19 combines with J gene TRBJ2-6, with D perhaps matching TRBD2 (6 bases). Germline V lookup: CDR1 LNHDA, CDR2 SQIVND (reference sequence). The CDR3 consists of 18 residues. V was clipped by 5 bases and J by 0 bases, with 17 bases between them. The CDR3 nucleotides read TGTGCCAGTAGTTCCGAGGAGGGACCGATCTCTGGGGCCAACGTCCTGACTTTC. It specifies CASSSEEGPISGANVLTF.

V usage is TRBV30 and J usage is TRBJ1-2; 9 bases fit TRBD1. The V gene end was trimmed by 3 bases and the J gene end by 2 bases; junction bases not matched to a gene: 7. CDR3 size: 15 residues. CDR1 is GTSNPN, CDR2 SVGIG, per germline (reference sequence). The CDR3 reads CAWSLTGTGNYGYTF. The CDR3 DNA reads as TGTGCCTGGAGCCTTACCGGGACAGGGAACTATGGCTACACCTTC.

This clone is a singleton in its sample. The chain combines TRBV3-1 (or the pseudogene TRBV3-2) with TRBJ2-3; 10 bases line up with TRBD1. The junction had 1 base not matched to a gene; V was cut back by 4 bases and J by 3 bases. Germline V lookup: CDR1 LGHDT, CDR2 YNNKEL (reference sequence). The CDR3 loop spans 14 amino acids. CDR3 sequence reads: CASSPGQGTDTQYF. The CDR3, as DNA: TGTGCCAGCAGCCCGGGACAGGGGACAGATACGCAGTATTTT.

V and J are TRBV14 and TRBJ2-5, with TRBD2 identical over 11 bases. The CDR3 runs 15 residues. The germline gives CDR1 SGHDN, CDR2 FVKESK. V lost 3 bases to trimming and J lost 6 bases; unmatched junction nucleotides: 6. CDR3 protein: CASSQIAGGPKTQYF. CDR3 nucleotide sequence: TGTGCCAGCAGCCAGATAGCGGGAGGGCCGAAGACCCAGTACTTC.

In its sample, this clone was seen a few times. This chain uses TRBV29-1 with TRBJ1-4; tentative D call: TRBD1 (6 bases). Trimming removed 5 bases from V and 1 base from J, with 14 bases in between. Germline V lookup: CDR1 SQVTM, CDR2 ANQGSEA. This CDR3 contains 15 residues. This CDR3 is CSVKQGGVTNEKLFF. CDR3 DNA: TGCAGCGTTAAACAGGGTGGGGTAACTAATGAAAAACTGTTTTTT.

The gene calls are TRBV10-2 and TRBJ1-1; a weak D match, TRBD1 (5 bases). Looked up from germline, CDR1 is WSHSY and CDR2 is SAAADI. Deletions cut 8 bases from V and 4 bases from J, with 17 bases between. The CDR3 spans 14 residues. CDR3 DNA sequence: TGCGCCAGCGAACCTCTCGGGGGAGGCACTGAAGCTTTCTTT. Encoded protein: CASEPLGGGTEAFF.

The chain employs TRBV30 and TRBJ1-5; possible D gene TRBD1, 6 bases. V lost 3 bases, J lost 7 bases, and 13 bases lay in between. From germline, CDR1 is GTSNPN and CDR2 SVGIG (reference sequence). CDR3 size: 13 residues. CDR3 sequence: CAWRLQGEQPQHF. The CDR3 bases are TGTGCCTGGAGGCTACAGGGTGAACAGCCCCAGCATTTT. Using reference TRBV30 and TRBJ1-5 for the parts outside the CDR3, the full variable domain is SQTIHQWPATLVQPVGSPLSLECTVEGTSNPNLYWYRQAAGRGLQLLFYSVGIGQISSEVPQNLSASRPQDRQFILSSKKLLLSDSGFYLCAWRLQGEQPQHFGDGTRLSIL.

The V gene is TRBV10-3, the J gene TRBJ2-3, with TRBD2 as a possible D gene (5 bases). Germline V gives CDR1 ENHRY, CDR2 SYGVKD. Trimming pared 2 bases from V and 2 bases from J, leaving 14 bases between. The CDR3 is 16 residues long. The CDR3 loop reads CAISEGTSFPTDTQYF. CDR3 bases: TGTGCCATCAGTGAGGGTACTAGTTTCCCCACAGATACGCAGTATTTT.

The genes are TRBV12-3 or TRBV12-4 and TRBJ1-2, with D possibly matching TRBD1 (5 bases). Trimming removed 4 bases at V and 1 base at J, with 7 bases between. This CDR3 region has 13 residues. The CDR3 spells CASSSQDNYGYTF. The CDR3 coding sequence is TGTGCCAGCAGTTCACAGGATAACTATGGCTACACCTTC.

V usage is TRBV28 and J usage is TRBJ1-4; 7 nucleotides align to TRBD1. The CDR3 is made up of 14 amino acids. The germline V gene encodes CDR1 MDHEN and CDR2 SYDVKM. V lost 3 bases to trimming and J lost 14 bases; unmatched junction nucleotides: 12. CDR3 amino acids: CASSFDRVIVRLFF. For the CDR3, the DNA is TGTGCCAGCAGTTTTGACAGGGTAATTGTAAGGCTGTTTTTT.

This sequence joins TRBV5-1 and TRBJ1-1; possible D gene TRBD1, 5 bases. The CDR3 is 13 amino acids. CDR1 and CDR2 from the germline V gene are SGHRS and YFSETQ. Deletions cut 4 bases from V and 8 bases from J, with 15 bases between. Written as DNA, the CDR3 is TGCGCCAGCAGCCCGCGAAGTGGGGCCGAAGCTTTCTTT. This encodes CASSPRSGAEAFF.

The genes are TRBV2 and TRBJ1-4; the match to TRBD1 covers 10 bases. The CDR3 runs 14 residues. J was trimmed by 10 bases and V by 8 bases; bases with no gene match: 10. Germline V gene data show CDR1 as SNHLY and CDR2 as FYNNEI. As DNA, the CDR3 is TGTGCCAGCTGCCTGGACGGACAGGGGGGAAAACTGTTTTTT. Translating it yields CASCLDGQGGKLFF.

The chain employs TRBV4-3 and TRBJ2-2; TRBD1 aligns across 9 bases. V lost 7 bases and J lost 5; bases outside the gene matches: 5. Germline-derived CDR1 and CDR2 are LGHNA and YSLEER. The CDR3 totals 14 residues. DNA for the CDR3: TGCGCCAGCACTACAGGGGGCGGAACCGGGGAGCTGTTTTTT. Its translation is CASTTGGGTGELFF.

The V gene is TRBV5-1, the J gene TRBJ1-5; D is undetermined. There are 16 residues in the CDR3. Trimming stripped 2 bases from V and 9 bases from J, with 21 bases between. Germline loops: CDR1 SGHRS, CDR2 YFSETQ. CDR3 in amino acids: CASSLSAGPHEGPQHF. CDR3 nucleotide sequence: TGCGCCAGCAGCTTATCGGCAGGCCCTCATGAGGGGCCCCAGCATTTT.

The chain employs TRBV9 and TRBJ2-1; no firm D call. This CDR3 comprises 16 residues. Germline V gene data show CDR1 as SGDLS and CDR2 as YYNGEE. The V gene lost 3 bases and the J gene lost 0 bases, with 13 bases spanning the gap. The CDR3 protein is CASSARETHSYNEQFF. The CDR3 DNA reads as TGTGCCAGCAGCGCTAGAGAAACCCACTCCTACAATGAGCAGTTCTTC.

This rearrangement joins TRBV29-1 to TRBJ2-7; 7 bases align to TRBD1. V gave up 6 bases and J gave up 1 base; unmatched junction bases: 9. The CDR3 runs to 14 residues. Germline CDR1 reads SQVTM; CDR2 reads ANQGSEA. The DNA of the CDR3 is TGCAGCGTGAGACAGGGCCCATTATCCTACGAGCAGTACTTC. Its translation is CSVRQGPLSYEQYF.